The 23 T cell receptor beta chains below come from one sample, sequenced in a study of blood T cell repertoires in COVID-19. Here immunoSEQ multiplex PCR was the method, and the copy in TCRdb shows in-frame clones only, minus some. This sample carries a few hundred thousand clones, around nine tenths of them seen once, and the ten largest clones take about 5.2%. The specimen was peripheral blood. These receptors all stem from a woman aged 55-75 years with COVID-19, enrolled during active disease.

This sequence joins TRBV5-4 and TRBJ1-6, with D tentatively TRBD1 (6 bases). Germline lookup yields CDR1 SGHNT and CDR2 YYREEE (reference sequence). V dropped 0 bases and J dropped 10 bases, with 17 bases sitting between them. The CDR3 loop spans 16 amino acids. This CDR3 is CASSLGQGPPNSPLHF. As DNA, the CDR3 is TGTGCCAGCAGCTTGGGGCAGGGGCCACCCAACTCACCCCTCCACTTT.

V usage is TRBV6-6 and J usage is TRBJ2-7; 7 bases map to TRBD1. V was pared by 4 bases and J by 4 bases, with 7 bases of the junction left unmatched. The CDR3 extends over 14 amino acids. Per germline, CDR1 MNHNY and CDR2 SVGAGI (reference sequence). CDR3 bases: TGTGCCAGCAGTTCACGGGACAGCGGTTACGAGCAGTACTTC. This sequence encodes CASSSRDSGYEQYF.

Here the CDR3 reads CASSSGDRGYTEAFF. The DNA of the CDR3 is TGTGCCAGCAGCTCCGGGGACAGGGGATACACTGAAGCTTTCTTT. This chain connects TRBV5-4 to TRBJ1-1; 10 bases fit TRBD1. Germline assignment: CDR1 SGHNT and CDR2 YYREEE (reference sequence). This CDR3 has 15 residues. V trimming: 3 bases; J trimming: 3 bases; junction bases outside the gene matches: 5.

The rearrangement links TRBV6-5 to TRBJ2-1; 7 bases fit TRBD2. V lost 2 bases and J lost 7; bases outside the gene matches: 2. The CDR3 contains 13 residues. The germline V gene encodes CDR1 MNHEY and CDR2 SVGAGI. CDR3 in amino acids: CASSYGTKNEQFF. The CDR3 DNA follows: TGTGCCAGCAGTTACGGGACTAAAAATGAGCAGTTCTTC.

The chain joins TRBV19 to TRBJ2-5, with 13 nucleotides matching TRBD2. This CDR3 is built from 18 residues. Germline lookup yields CDR1 LNHDA and CDR2 SQIVND (reference sequence). V was pared by 4 bases and J by 2 bases, with 10 bases of the junction left unmatched. Written as DNA, the CDR3 is TGTGCCAGTAGTACCCGTGGGACTAGCGGGACCGGACAAGAGACCCAGTACTTC. Protein: CASSTRGTSGTGQETQYF.

The J gene is TRBJ2-7, the V gene TRBV24-1, with TRBD1 matching over 8 bases. Germline CDR1 reads KGHDR; CDR2 reads SFDVKD. The CDR3 is 14 residues long. The ends lost 9 bases at V and 6 bases at J; junction bases unmatched: 12. The CDR3 sequence is CATGGTGLGAEQYF. In DNA form, the CDR3 reads TGTGCCACCGGGGGGACAGGCCTAGGGGCCGAGCAGTACTTC.

The chain is built from TRBV3-1 (or the pseudogene TRBV3-2) and TRBJ1-6; 8 positions match TRBD1. V trimming: 1 base; J trimming: 7 bases; junction bases outside the gene matches: 9. Per the germline V gene, CDR1 is LGHDT and CDR2 is YNNKEL (reference sequence). The CDR3 runs to 17 residues. The CDR3 is CASSQVTGTGRNSPLHF. The CDR3 region has the DNA TGTGCCAGCAGCCAAGTCACCGGGACAGGTCGGAATTCACCCCTCCACTTT.

The chain carries TRBV30 and TRBJ2-2; 8 bases agree with TRBD1. Germline CDR1 is GTSNPN and CDR2 is SVGIG (reference sequence). This CDR3 spans 16 amino acids. Trimming removed 1 base from V and 5 bases from J; junction bases left unmatched: 9. Written as DNA, the CDR3 is TGTGCCTGGAGTGCTCCAGGGGGCCGAGGGACCGGGGAGCTGTTTTTT. It translates to CAWSAPGGRGTGELFF.

The chain has TRBV5-1 and TRBJ2-2, with 10 positions matching TRBD2. Trimming took 2 bases from V and 5 from J; bases not matched to a gene: 0. Germline V gene lookup returns CDR1 SGHRS and CDR2 YFSETQ. The CDR3 has 14 amino acids. CDR3 in DNA: TGCGCCAGCAGCTTACTAGCGGGAACCGGGGAGCTGTTTTTT. This gives the protein CASSLLAGTGELFF.

V and J are TRBV5-1 and TRBJ1-4; 9 bases map to TRBD1. Germline-derived CDR1 and CDR2 are SGHRS and YFSETQ. Trimming cost V 6 bases and J 8 bases; bases outside gene matches: 5. The CDR3 runs to 13 residues. CDR3 in amino acids: CASTGQGREKLFF. The CDR3 nucleotides are TGCGCCAGCACCGGACAGGGGAGAGAAAAACTGTTTTTT. Drawing the rest from reference TRBV5-1 and TRBJ1-4, the complete variable domain is KAGVTQTPRYLIKTRGQQVTLSCSPISGHRSVSWYQQTPGQGLQFLFEYFSETQRNKGNFPGRFSGRQFSNSRSEMNVSTLELGDSALYLCASTGQGREKLFFGSGTQLSVL.

The rearrangement joins TRBV24-1 to TRBJ1-2, with 9 bases matching TRBD1. The junction had 7 bases not matched to a gene; V was cut back by 2 bases and J by 7 bases. The CDR3 runs 15 residues. CDR1 is KGHDR and CDR2 is SFDVKD in the germline V gene. This chain's CDR3 is CATSDSNRGLSGYTF. Written as DNA, the CDR3 is TGTGCCACCAGTGATTCGAACAGGGGGCTAAGTGGCTACACCTTC.

This chain links TRBV5-1 with TRBJ2-5; 8 bases agree with TRBD2. There are 15 residues in the CDR3. CDR1 is SGHRS, CDR2 YFSETQ, per germline. V trimming: 4 bases; J trimming: 1 base; junction bases outside the gene matches: 6. CDR3: CASSGQLAAQETQYF. CDR3 in DNA: TGCGCCAGCAGCGGACAACTAGCGGCCCAAGAGACCCAGTACTTC.

Comments on this clone: At one of its ends the junction is not consistent with the germline gene, which may arise from a read error. The rearrangement joins TRBV19 to TRBJ2-7; TRBD2 matches at 9 bases. This CDR3 has 13 amino acids. The germline V gene has CDR1 LNHDA and CDR2 SQIVND (reference sequence). CDR3 DNA sequence: TGTGCCAGTAGAATAGCGGGAGCGGGAGAGCAGTACTTC. It specifies CASRIAGAGEQYF.

This clone was counted a single time. The identical CDR3 is also encoded by other nucleotide sequences in the sample. J is TRBJ1-4 and V is TRBV27; 9 nucleotides align to TRBD1. The CDR3 has 15 residues. The V gene's germline CDR1 is MNHEY and CDR2 SMNVEV (reference sequence). V shed 4 bases, J shed 8 bases, and the junction held 8 bases outside the gene matches. CDR3 sequence (DNA): TGTGCCAGCAGTTCCCCCGGGACAGGGAACGAAAAACTGTTTTTT. It translates to CASSSPGTGNEKLFF.

The rearrangement uses TRBV14 and TRBJ1-6, with D unresolved. CDR3 length equals 14 residues. Germline V gene lookup returns CDR1 SGHDN and CDR2 FVKESK. V gave up 3 bases and J gave up 11 bases, with 14 bases separating them. CDR3 amino acids: CASSQERVSAPLHF. CDR3 DNA sequence: TGTGCCAGCAGCCAGGAGCGGGTCTCAGCACCCCTCCACTTT. The variable domain in full, completed from reference TRBV14 and TRBJ1-6, reads EAGVTQFPSHSVIEKGQTVTLRCDPISGHDNLYWYRRVMGKEIKFLLHFVKESKQDESGMPNNRFLAERTGGTYSTLKVQPAELEDSGVYFCASSQERVSAPLHFGNGTRLTVT.

The CDR3 DNA follows: TGTGCCAGCAGCGTAGTTTTAGCGGGAGTGGGTGAGCAGTTCTTC. It codes for CASSVVLAGVGEQFF. The chain carries TRBV9 and TRBJ2-1; the match to TRBD2 covers 9 bases. J was trimmed by 9 bases and V by 0 bases; bases with no gene match: 7. Per the germline V gene, CDR1 is SGDLS and CDR2 is YYNGEE. This CDR3 comprises 15 residues.

This chain links TRBV19 with TRBJ1-6; possible D gene TRBD1, 6 bases. V was pared by 7 bases and J by 5 bases, with 9 bases between. The germline V gene encodes CDR1 LNHDA and CDR2 SQIVND (reference sequence). The CDR3 is made up of 13 amino acids. This chain's CDR3 is CASNTGNNSPLHF. The CDR3 region has the DNA TGTGCCAGTAATACAGGGAATAATTCACCCCTCCACTTT.

The chain couples TRBV27 to TRBJ2-6; unclear D gene. Germline CDR1 and CDR2: MNHEY and SMNVEV (reference sequence). The V end lost 3 bases, the J end lost 4 bases, and 13 bases lay between the germline ends. The CDR3 runs to 16 residues. DNA for the CDR3: TGTGCCAGCAGTTTTCGGTTAGAAGCCGGGGCCAACGTCCTGACTTTC. It is translated as CASSFRLEAGANVLTF.

This rearrangement joins TRBV27 to TRBJ2-1, with D maybe TRBD2 (6 bases). The germline V gene encodes CDR1 MNHEY and CDR2 SMNVEV (reference sequence). V shed 3 bases and J shed 6 bases, with 18 bases lying between them. CDR3 length: 16 amino acids. CDR3 in amino acids: CASSLFTSPQANEQFF. In DNA, the CDR3 is TGTGCCAGCAGTTTGTTTACTAGCCCCCAGGCCAATGAGCAGTTCTTC.

This sequence joins TRBV19 and TRBJ2-5, with D unresolved. The CDR3 runs 15 residues. Per the germline V gene, CDR1 is LNHDA and CDR2 is SQIVND (reference sequence). Trimming pared 6 bases from V and 2 bases from J, leaving 16 bases between. DNA of the CDR3: TGTGCCAGTAGCTCAACCTCGTTGGCACAAGAGACCCAGTACTTC. Translated: CASSSTSLAQETQYF.

This clone came up many times. V gene TRBV5-1 combines with J gene TRBJ2-5; 7 nucleotides agree with TRBD1. CDR1 SGHRS and CDR2 YFSETQ come from the germline V gene. The CDR3 totals 17 residues. Trimming removed 0 bases from V and 1 base from J; junction bases left unmatched: 9. The CDR3 here is CASSLEGPGQFQETQYF. The CDR3 coding sequence is TGCGCCAGCAGCTTGGAGGGGCCGGGACAGTTCCAAGAGACCCAGTACTTC.

This chain joins TRBV5-1 and TRBJ1-1; no clear D. CDR3 length equals 13 residues. V was pared by 0 bases and J by 0 bases, with 3 bases between. CDR1 is SGHRS, CDR2 YFSETQ, per germline. In nucleotides, the CDR3 is TGCGCCAGCAGCTTGGTTATGAACACTGAAGCTTTCTTT. It specifies CASSLVMNTEAFF.

V is TRBV6-1 and J is TRBJ2-7; D remains ambiguous. CDR3 size: 14 residues. V was cut by 3 bases and J by 0 bases, with 9 bases left in between. CDR1 and CDR2 from the germline V gene are MNHNS and SASEGT. This CDR3 is CASSDPAFSYEQYF. The CDR3 DNA sequence: TGTGCCAGCAGTGACCCAGCGTTCTCCTACGAGCAGTACTTC.